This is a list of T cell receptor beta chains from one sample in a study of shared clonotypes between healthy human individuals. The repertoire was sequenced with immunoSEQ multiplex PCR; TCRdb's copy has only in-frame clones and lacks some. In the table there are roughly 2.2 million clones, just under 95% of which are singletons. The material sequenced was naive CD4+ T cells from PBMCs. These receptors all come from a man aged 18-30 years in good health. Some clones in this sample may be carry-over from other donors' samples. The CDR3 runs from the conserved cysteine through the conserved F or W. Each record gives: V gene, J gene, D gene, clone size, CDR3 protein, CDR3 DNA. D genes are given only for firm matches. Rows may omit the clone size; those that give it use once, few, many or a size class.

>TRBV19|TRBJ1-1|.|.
CASSRTALNTEAFF
TGTGCCAGTTCTCGGACAGCGCTGAACACTGAAGCTTTCTTT
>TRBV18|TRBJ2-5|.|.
CASSPAVWDGQETQYF
TGTGCCAGCTCACCGGCGGTCTGGGACGGACAAGAGACCCAGTACTTC
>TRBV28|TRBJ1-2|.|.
CASSAHTANYGYTF
TGTGCCAGCAGTGCACACACAGCTAACTATGGCTACACCTTC
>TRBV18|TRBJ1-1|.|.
CASSPDMGPTEAFF
TGTGCCAGCTCACCCGACATGGGTCCCACTGAAGCTTTCTTT
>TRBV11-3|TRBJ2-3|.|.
CASSSSRLASTQYF
TGTGCCAGCAGCTCCAGTAGATTGGCTTCTACGCAGTATTTT
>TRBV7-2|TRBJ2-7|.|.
CASSLGGTSYEQYF
TGTGCCAGCAGCTTAGGAGGGACATCCTACGAGCAGTACTTC
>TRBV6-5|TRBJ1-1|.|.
CASSYTPGDEAFF
TGTGCCAGCAGTTACACCCCAGGGGATGAGGCTTTCTTT
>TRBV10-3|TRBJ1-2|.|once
CAIRGVSYGYTF
TGTGCCATCAGGGGGGTCAGTTATGGCTACACCTTC
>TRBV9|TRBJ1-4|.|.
CASSVGGLSSEKLFF
TGTGCCAGCAGCGTAGGGGGCCTAAGCAGTGAAAAACTGTTTTTT
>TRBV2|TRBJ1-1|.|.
CASSERSGGTEAFF
TGTGCCAGCAGTGAAAGGTCGGGGGGCACTGAAGCTTTCTTT
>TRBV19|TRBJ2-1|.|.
CASSTRQGGHNEQFF
TGTGCCAGTAGTACACGACAGGGAGGGCACAATGAGCAGTTCTTC
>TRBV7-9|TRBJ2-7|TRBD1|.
CASSLGTGSSYEQYF
TGTGCCAGCAGCTTAGGGACAGGGAGCTCCTACGAGCAGTACTTC
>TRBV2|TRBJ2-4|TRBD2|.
CASSELLGGGGRLAKNIQYF
TGTGCCAGCAGTGAACTTCTGGGTGGCGGGGGGCGTCTAGCCAAAAACATTCAGTACTTC